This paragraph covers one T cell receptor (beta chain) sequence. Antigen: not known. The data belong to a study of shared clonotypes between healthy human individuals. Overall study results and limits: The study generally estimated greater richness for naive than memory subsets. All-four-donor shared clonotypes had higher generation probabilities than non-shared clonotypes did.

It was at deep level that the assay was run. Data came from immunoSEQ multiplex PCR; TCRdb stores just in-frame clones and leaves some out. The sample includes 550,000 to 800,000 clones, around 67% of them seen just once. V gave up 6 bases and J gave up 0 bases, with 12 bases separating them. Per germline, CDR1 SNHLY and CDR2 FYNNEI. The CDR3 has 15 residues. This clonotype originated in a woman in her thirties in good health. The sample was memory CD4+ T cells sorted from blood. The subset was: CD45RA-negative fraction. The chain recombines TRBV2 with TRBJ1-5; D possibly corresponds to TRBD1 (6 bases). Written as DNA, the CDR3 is TGTGCCAGCAGGGACGACAGGACTAGCAATCAGCCCCAGCATTTT. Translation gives CASRDDRTSNQPQHF.